The rows below give T cell receptor beta chains drawn from one sample of a study of OX40 agonist ivuxolimab in advanced cancers. Some clones are missing from TCRdb's copy, which holds only in-frame ones; the method was immunoSEQ multiplex PCR. In the table there are 60,000 or so clones, about 87% of which are singletons. This specimen consisted of CD4+ or CD8+ T cells sorted from blood, obtained in a trial of the OX40 agonist ivuxolimab. These receptors all come from an adult with an advanced solid tumor such as melanoma, head and neck, liver or kidney cancer. Both conserved end residues are part of each CDR3. A D gene is named only where the DNA matches it firmly. The size field is filled for only some rows; it gives once, few, many or a size class.

J gene | D gene | V gene | clone size | CDR3 length | CDR3 protein | CDR3 DNA
TRBJ1-6 | - | TRBV5-6 | - | 17 | CASSLGIGSSYNSPLHF | TGTGCCAGCAGCTTGGGGATAGGGAGCTCCTATAATTCACCCCTCCACTTT
TRBJ2-7 | TRBD1 | TRBV9 | - | 15 | CASSLIGGADHEQCF | TGTGCCAGCAGCCTCATAGGGGGCGCAGACCACGAGCAGTGCTTC
TRBJ1-6 | - | TRBV30 | - | 16 | CAWSALQGGDNSPLHF | TGTGCCTGGAGTGCATTACAGGGCGGGGATAATTCACCCCTCCACTTT
TRBJ1-1 | - | TRBV30 | - | 11 | CAWSALTEAFF | TGTGCCTGGAGTGCGCTCACTGAAGCTTTCTTT
TRBJ2-4 | TRBD1 | TRBV28 | - | 15 | CASSLLRTGGDIQYF | TGTGCCAGCAGTTTACTGCGGACAGGGGGAGACATTCAGTACTTC
TRBJ2-1 | - | TRBV6-4 | - | 16 | CASSEFLGSPYNEQFF | TGTGCCAGCAGTGAGTTTTTGGGCAGCCCTTACAATGAGCAGTTCTTC
TRBJ2-3 | - | TRBV27 | - | 13 | CASSPTTADTQYF | TGTGCCAGCAGTCCCACGACCGCAGATACGCAGTATTTT
TRBJ2-4 | TRBD1 | TRBV5-4 | - | 14 | CASSMGDRLNIQYF | TGTGCCAGCAGCATGGGGGACAGACTAAACATTCAGTACTTC
TRBJ2-7 | - | TRBV27 | - | 15 | CASSSLGAGRYEQYF | TGTGCCAGCAGTTCGCTTGGGGCGGGAAGGTACGAGCAGTACTTC
TRBJ2-1 | - | TRBV27 | - | 12 | CASSRTYNEQFF | TGTGCCAGCAGCCGAACCTACAATGAGCAGTTCTTC
TRBJ1-3 | - | TRBV27 | once | 15 | CASSFDRSSGNTIYF | TGTGCCAGCAGTTTCGACAGGAGCTCTGGAAACACCATATATTTT
TRBJ2-3 | - | TRBV5-4 | - | 15 | CASSQGGISTDTQYF | TGTGCCAGCAGCCAGGGCGGAATCAGCACAGATACGCAGTATTTT
TRBJ2-7 | - | TRBV4-1 | - | 17 | CASSQEDREFNSYEQYF | TGCGCCAGCAGCCAAGAGGACAGAGAATTCAACTCCTACGAGCAGTACTTC
TRBJ1-3 | TRBD1 | TRBV4-2 | - | 17 | CASSQDPGQGSGNTIYF | TGTGCCAGCAGCCAAGATCCGGGACAGGGCTCTGGAAACACCATATATTTT
TRBJ1-1 | - | TRBV19 | few | 14 | CASSSYRTLQEAFF | TGTGCCAGTAGTAGTTATAGGACCCTGCAAGAAGCTTTCTTT
TRBJ2-7 | TRBD1 | TRBV28 | - | 14 | CASMWSGGTYEQYF | TGTGCCAGCATGTGGTCAGGGGGCACTTACGAGCAGTACTTC
TRBJ2-1 | - | TRBV29-1 | once | 13 | CSVEDHPRNEQFF | TGCAGCGTTGAAGATCACCCTCGGAATGAGCAGTTCTTC
TRBJ2-7 | TRBD2 | TRBV5-4 | - | 15 | CASSFGTSVGYEQYF | TGTGCCAGCAGCTTTGGTACTAGCGTAGGCTACGAGCAGTACTTC
TRBJ1-1 | TRBD1 | TRBV7-2 | once | 15 | CASSSAGGEYTEAFF | TGTGCCAGCAGCTCAGCAGGGGGCGAGTACACTGAAGCTTTCTTT
TRBJ2-2 | - | TRBV9 | - | 17 | CASSGGPAGANTGELFF | TGTGCCAGCAGCGGGGGCCCCGCAGGGGCGAACACCGGGGAGCTGTTTTTT
TRBJ2-1 | TRBD1 | TRBV5-1 | - | 17 | CASSLRKGQGSYNEQFF | TGCGCCAGCAGCTTGAGAAAAGGACAGGGATCCTACAATGAGCAGTTCTTC
TRBJ2-7 | - | TRBV16 | - | 13 | CASSQSRKFEQYF | TGTGCCAGCAGCCAATCTAGGAAGTTCGAGCAGTACTTC
TRBJ2-1 | - | TRBV5-1 | - | 15 | CASSLELAFNNEQFF | TGCGCCAGCAGCTTGGAACTAGCCTTTAACAATGAGCAGTTCTTC
TRBJ1-5 | TRBD1 | TRBV18 | - | 19 | CASSSVPGQGTYSNQPQHF | TGTGCCAGCTCATCCGTCCCGGGACAGGGAACCTATAGCAATCAGCCCCAGCATTTT
TRBJ2-7 | TRBD2 | TRBV6-1 | - | 15 | CASSEAHWGGDEQYF | TGTGCCAGCAGTGAAGCCCATTGGGGGGGGGACGAGCAGTACTTC
TRBJ2-1 | TRBD1 | TRBV28 | - | 19 | CASSSGQNLFLGSYNEQFF | TGTGCCAGCAGTTCGGGACAGAACTTATTTCTGGGCTCCTACAATGAGCAGTTCTTC
TRBJ1-2 | - | TRBV28 | - | 12 | CASSLAGYGYTF | TGTGCCAGCAGTCTCGCAGGATATGGCTACACCTTC
TRBJ1-2 | - | TRBV19 | once | 13 | CASGRTSNYGYTF | TGTGCCAGTGGACGGACGTCTAACTATGGCTACACCTTC
TRBJ1-1 | - | TRBV30 | once | 15 | CAITTPVLTNTEAFF | TGTGCTATTACTACCCCCGTGTTGACGAACACTGAAGCTTTCTTT
TRBJ1-2 | - | TRBV10-3 | - | 15 | CAISESTVRGYGYTF | TGTGCCATCAGTGAGAGCACAGTAAGAGGGTATGGCTACACCTTC
TRBJ2-2 | - | TRBV6-6 | - | 15 | CASSVGPSNTGELFF | TGTGCCAGCAGCGTCGGACCATCGAACACCGGGGAGCTGTTTTTT
TRBJ1-4 | - | TRBV11-1 | once | 17 | CASSTPREDTTNEKLFF | TGTGCCAGCAGCACCCCGAGGGAGGATACAACTAATGAAAAACTGTTTTTT
TRBJ2-3 | TRBD2 | TRBV7-2 | - | 16 | CASSSGLADITDTQYF | TGTGCCAGCAGCTCAGGACTAGCGGACATCACAGATACGCAGTATTTT
TRBJ2-7 | - | TRBV2 | - | 14 | CASSEQGSIYEQYF | TGTGCCAGCAGTGAACAGGGTAGTATCTACGAGCAGTACTTC
TRBJ2-1 | TRBD2 | TRBV4-3 | - | 16 | CASSQGGGLASGVQFF | TGCGCCAGCAGCCAAGGAGGCGGGTTGGCTAGCGGGGTGCAGTTCTTC